A selection of T cell receptor beta chains follows, all from one sample in a study of T cells in Graves' hyperthyroidism and ophthalmopathy. MiXCR, run by TCRdb on the multiplex PCR reads, gives a single entry per CDR3 protein. This sample has about 320,000 distinct CDR3 sequences, with around 16% found just once. Sample: blood. The receptors derive from a man aged 25 to 45 with Graves' hyperthyroidism. The CDR3 runs from the conserved cysteine through the conserved F or W. The D gene is left open where the match is weak. Some rows mark clone size as missing; the rest say once, few, many or name a class of expanded clone.

>TRBD1|TRBV7-6|TRBJ1-2|many
CASSPIQGAAGYTF
TGTGCCAGCAGCCCGATCCAGGGGGCGGCTGGCTACACCTTC
>TRBD2|TRBV7-3|TRBJ2-1|many
CASSSLTGTSGRADPQYEQFF
TGTGCCAGCAGCTCGCTTACCGGGACTAGCGGGAGGGCCGACCCACAATACGAGCAGTTCTTC
>TRBD2|TRBV4-2|TRBJ2-7|few
CASSQEGRAGRGYEQYF
TGTGCCAGCAGCCAAGAAGGAAGAGCGGGGAGAGGGTACGAGCAGTACTTC
>-|TRBV10-3|TRBJ2-2|few
CAISEMGYGGELFF
TGTGCCATCAGTGAGATGGGTTATGGCGGGGAGCTGTTTTTT
>-|TRBV27|TRBJ2-4|many
CASRKTAAKNIQYF
TGTGCCAGCAGAAAGACAGCAGCCAAAAACATTCAGTACTTC
>-|TRBV11-2|TRBJ2-4|many
CASSLVWLSGAKNIQYF
TGTGCCAGCAGCTTGGTCTGGCTCTCGGGGGCCAAAAACATTCAGTACTTC
>-|TRBV6-1|TRBJ2-7|-
CASIGLLRPEQYF
TGTGCCAGCATCGGGCTACTCCGGCCCGAGCAGTACTTC
>TRBD1|TRBV2|TRBJ2-7|many
CASSQGVAAYEQYF
TGTGCCAGCAGCCAGGGGGTCGCCGCCTACGAGCAGTACTTC
>TRBD2|TRBV28|TRBJ2-3|-
CASISSGTSGSLPQDTQYF
TGTGCCAGCATCTCATCCGGGACTAGCGGGAGTCTTCCACAAGATACGCAGTATTTT
>-|TRBV11-2|TRBJ2-2|-
CASSLRPPGLNTGELFF
TGTGCCAGCAGCCTCCGACCCCCTGGCTTAAACACCGGGGAGCTGTTTTTT
>-|TRBV19|TRBJ1-1|many
CASNIDNTEAFF
TGTGCCAGTAATATCGACAACACTGAAGCTTTCTTT
>-|TRBV19|TRBJ2-1|-
CASSLTRSGYNEQFF
TGTGCCAGTAGTCTGACTAGGTCAGGATACAATGAGCAGTTCTTC
>TRBD1|TRBV7-9|TRBJ1-1|many
CASSHGQGDTEAFF
TGTGCCAGCAGTCACGGACAGGGGGACACTGAAGCTTTCTTT
>TRBD1|TRBV6-1|TRBJ1-1|many
CASSQGDKGTEAFF
TGTGCCAGCAGTCAGGGGGACAAGGGCACTGAAGCTTTCTTT
>TRBD2|TRBV28|TRBJ2-1|many
CASSPGWAGVFNEQFF
TGTGCCAGCAGCCCCGGCTGGGCGGGAGTTTTCAATGAGCAGTTCTTC
>TRBD2|TRBV7-9|TRBJ2-1|-
CASSLRGVAGVNEQFF
TGTGCCAGCAGCCTCCGGGGGGTAGCGGGAGTCAATGAGCAGTTCTTC
>-|TRBV7-9|TRBJ1-5|-
CAGSSTDSTYSNQPQHF
TGTGCCGGCAGCTCGACGGACAGTACTTATAGCAATCAGCCCCAGCATTTT
>-|TRBV4-1|TRBJ2-7|few
CASSQGSWTSDEQYF
TGCGCCAGCAGCCAAGGCAGCTGGACTTCGGACGAGCAGTACTTC
>-|TRBV29-1|TRBJ2-5|-
CSGGHPQETQYF
TGCAGCGGCGGACACCCCCAAGAGACCCAGTACTTC
>TRBD2|TRBV11-1|TRBJ2-5|many
CASSIRTSGYQETQYF
TGTGCCAGCAGCATTCGGACTAGCGGGTACCAAGAGACCCAGTACTTC
>-|TRBV7-7|TRBJ2-2|few
CASSASRLGAGELFF
TGTGCTAGCAGCGCCTCCCGACTAGGGGCCGGGGAGCTGTTTTTT
>-|TRBV7-7|TRBJ2-3|few
CASSQGRAPLDTQYF
TGTGCTAGCAGTCAAGGGCGGGCGCCTTTAGATACGCAGTATTTT
>TRBD1|TRBV6-1|TRBJ1-1|many
CATLETGGFGAEAFF
TGTGCCACCCTCGAGACAGGGGGCTTCGGGGCTGAAGCTTTCTTT
>TRBD1|TRBV5-6|TRBJ2-1|many
CASSFDRAYNEQFF
TGTGCCAGCAGTTTCGACAGGGCGTACAATGAGCAGTTCTTC
>TRBD2|TRBV28|TRBJ2-1|many
CASSLSLTPGLALLNEQFF
TGTGCCAGCAGTTTATCCCTAACCCCGGGACTAGCGCTCCTCAATGAGCAGTTCTTC
>-|TRBV9|TRBJ2-3|few
CASSVRTVRPDTQYF
TGTGCCAGCAGCGTACGGACCGTCCGACCAGATACGCAGTATTTT
>-|TRBV28|TRBJ2-7|many
CASSLGKLRGEGEQYF
TGTGCCAGCAGTTTGGGGAAACTACGGGGTGAAGGCGAGCAGTACTTC
>-|TRBV7-2|TRBJ2-3|many
CASSLSPGTDTQYF
TGTGCCAGCAGCTTATCGCCTGGCACAGATACGCAGTATTTT
>-|TRBV4-1|TRBJ2-7|-
CASSHPKASGGVETYEQYF
TGCGCCAGCAGCCATCCTAAAGCCTCAGGGGGGGTAGAGACCTACGAGCAGTACTTC
>-|TRBV7-8|TRBJ2-7|few
CASSLLAYYEQYF
TGTGCCAGCAGCTTATTGGCCTACTACGAGCAGTACTTC
>TRBD1|TRBV4-2|TRBJ2-7|many
CASSHPTGGLFYEQYF
TGTGCCAGCAGCCATCCGACAGGGGGCCTCTTCTACGAGCAGTACTTC
>TRBD2|TRBV4-2|TRBJ2-2|few
CASSQDSISLWGGNTGELFF
TGTGCCAGCAGCCAAGATTCTATCTCTCTTTGGGGGGGTAATACCGGGGAGCTGTTTTTT
>-|TRBV3-1|TRBJ2-1|many
CASSPDGYNEQFF
TGTGCCAGCAGCCCCGACGGCTACAATGAGCAGTTCTTC
>-|TRBV6-1|TRBJ2-1|many
CASSPHRQIYDEQFF
TGTGCCAGCAGTCCCCACAGACAGATCTATGATGAGCAGTTCTTC
>TRBD2|TRBV7-3|TRBJ2-2|few
CASSPRLAGETGELFF
TGTGCCAGCAGCCCTCGACTAGCGGGAGAAACCGGGGAGCTGTTTTTT
>-|TRBV11-1|TRBJ2-7|many
CASKRGQNYEQYF
TGTGCCAGCAAGAGGGGACAAAACTACGAGCAGTACTTC
>-|TRBV5-1|TRBJ2-1|many
CASNGQDYYNEQFF
TGCGCCAGCAACGGACAGGACTACTACAATGAGCAGTTCTTC
>-|TRBV2|TRBJ2-4|many
CASSEGSTRDIQYF
TGTGCCAGCAGTGAAGGGTCCACGAGGGACATTCAGTACTTC
>TRBD1|TRBV4-2|TRBJ2-7|-
CASSQPTTGGSYEQYF
TGTGCCAGCAGCCAACCCACGACAGGGGGCTCCTACGAGCAGTACTTC
>-|TRBV24-1|TRBJ1-1|many
CATSDSVNTEAFF
TGTGCCACCAGTGATTCCGTTAACACTGAAGCTTTCTTT
>TRBD1|TRBV30|TRBJ2-7|many
CAWSKGQGASWVQYF
TGTGCCTGGAGTAAGGGACAGGGGGCGAGCTGGGTGCAGTACTTC
>TRBD1|TRBV20-1|TRBJ2-7|many
CSAPGQVAYEQYF
TGCAGTGCCCCCGGACAGGTAGCCTACGAGCAGTACTTC